Given below is one T cell receptor beta chain in context. The antigen remains unidentified. Germline CDR1 and CDR2: ENHRY and SYGVKD. The CDR3 has 20 residues. Trimming removed 4 bases from V and 0 bases from J; junction bases left unmatched: 19. The sample comes from a study of cytomegalovirus exposure and HLA in healthy donors. Study conclusions and caveats: It was around 160 TCR beta chains that were listed as cytomegalovirus-associated.

This table comes from immunoSEQ multiplex PCR, and its TCRdb copy is limited to in-frame clones, with some not included. The data show 150,000 to 200,000 clones, roughly 82% seen once. Sequencing used PBMCs. The chain is built from TRBV10-3 and TRBJ2-3; the match to TRBD2 covers 7 bases. The receptor's source is a man aged 18-30 years in good health and CMV-seropositive. The CDR3 nucleotides read TGTGCCATCAGTGGCCATACTAGCGACCAGGGAGGGCCTAGCACAGATACGCAGTATTTT. Amino acid sequence: CAISGHTSDQGGPSTDTQYF.